The entry that follows covers one T cell receptor beta chain sequence. This clonotype appeared many times. What this receptor recognizes is not known. No base quality information exists; no much larger clone differs at one position. Per the publication, the treatment or condition label means: live attenuated yellow fever vaccine strain. PBMCs were isolated from peripheral blood using a standard Ficoll-Paque protocol. Dynabeads CD4 and CD8 positive selection kits were used to isolate CD4 and CD8 T-cell fractions. TriZol was used to extract RNA from bulk PBMCs, from CD4 and CD8 fractions, and from dextramer-positive and dextramer-negative fractions. TCR cDNA was synthesized by 5'RACE template switching, through which a universal primer site and unique molecular identifiers were introduced. Priming for cDNA synthesis came from both the TCR alpha and TCR beta constant segments. Libraries were amplified in two PCR steps, with sample barcodes and sequencing adapters added in the second step. Sequencing of libraries was performed on Illumina HiSeq 2500 (2x100 bp) or NovaSeq (2x150 bp). The study's own analysis went as follows. Reads were demultiplexed and collapsed into UMI consensus sequences with MIGEC, and V(D)J alignment was performed with MiXCR. Vaccine-responding clonotypes were identified with edgeR using replicate PBMC samples, with FDR below 0.01 and a log2 fold change above 5 up to day 15 being required. Each bulk clonotype received a CD4 or CD8 identity based on whether the sequenced CD4 or CD8 repertoire contained that clonotype at higher abundance. The raw public data were reprocessed by TCRdb itself: fastp quality trimming at Q25, MiXCR clonotype calling, in-frame beta chains only. Records with the same CDR3 protein are collapsed into one entry carrying the most frequent genes and DNA. TCRdb, rather than the study authors, made the V and J calls. The sample records about 63,000 distinct CDR3 sequences, approximately 7.4% of which are singletons. The ten top clones hold roughly a third of the sample.

This entry is derived from a study of T cells after yellow fever vaccination (dated by TCRdb to 2018 to 2020). A note on the overall study: The SMART-Seq v4 Ultra Low Input RNA kit was used to prepare libraries from fractions with low cell numbers. To track T-cell clones before and after primary and booster YFV17D yellow fever vaccination, bulk TCR alpha and beta repertoires were sequenced longitudinally. Two healthy male donors, one aged 18 to 30 and one aged 30 to 40 years, were included in the cohort. Blood was drawn at multiple timepoints before and after primary and secondary immunization, with bulk PBMC replicates and cell subsets isolated.

Study-wide conclusions, independent of this receptor: Only two donors were included in the study, so the extent to which the findings can be generalized is limited. A small fraction of clonotypes appeared in both the CD4 and CD8 compartments, likely as a result of convergent recombination. After the booster, most of the clones that had expanded following primary vaccination were detected again (around 97% of CD4 and more than 85% of CD8), which suggests that memory was broadly maintained. Computational filtering was needed because FACS-sorted repertoires could contain abundant contaminating clonotypes from the bulk population. The secondary T-cell response was weaker than the primary response but faster, peaking on day 5 instead of day 15.

Sequences were derived from CD8+ T cells sorted from PBMCs, sampled 15 days after the yellow fever booster vaccination. This receptor was taken from a man younger than 45 who received the YFV17D yellow fever vaccine.

The CDR3 protein is CASSVIQGSNQPQHF. The DNA sequence is TGTGCCAGCAGCGTTATACAAGGGAGCAATCAGCCCCAGCATTTT. Here the chain combines TRBV9 and TRBJ1-5, with the D gene call left open. The CDR3 runs 15 residues from the cysteine to the phenylalanine. The sequence is cut down to CDR3 DNA, 45 bases in frame from base 1. The germline V gene encodes CDR1 SGDLS and CDR2 YYNGEE. Trimming removed 2 bases from V and 1 base from J, leaving 10 bases between the germline ends.